The rows below give T cell receptor beta chains drawn from one sample of a study of blood T cell repertoires in COVID-19. Only in-frame clones appear in the TCRdb table, and some are missing; sequencing was by immunoSEQ multiplex PCR. There are under 200,000 clones in the sample; just under 90% occur only once, and approximately 10% lies in the top ten. Input material: peripheral blood. Source of these receptors: a woman in her 70s with COVID-19, enrolled during active disease. CDR3s include the opening cysteine and the closing phenylalanine or tryptophan. D genes are given only for firm matches. Not every row has a clone size; where given, it reads once, few, many or a size class.

J gene: TRBJ1-2; V gene: TRBV6-4; D gene: -; clone size: -; CDR3 protein: CASSDRSGGYTF; CDR3 DNA: TGTGCCAGCAGTGACAGATCAGGTGGCTACACCTTC
J gene: TRBJ2-3; V gene: TRBV7-3; D gene: TRBD2; clone size: -; CDR3 protein: CASSLRRGGTDTQYF; CDR3 DNA: TGTGCCAGCAGCTTAAGGCGGGGGGGCACAGATACGCAGTATTTT
J gene: TRBJ2-1; V gene: TRBV11-2; D gene: -; clone size: -; CDR3 protein: CASSSQTGPYNEQFF; CDR3 DNA: TGTGCCAGCAGCTCGCAGACAGGTCCCTACAATGAGCAGTTCTTC
J gene: TRBJ2-7; V gene: TRBV5-1; D gene: TRBD1; clone size: -; CDR3 protein: CASRVNGQGNDEQYF; CDR3 DNA: TGCGCCAGCAGGGTGAATGGACAGGGGAACGACGAGCAGTACTTC
J gene: TRBJ2-2; V gene: TRBV28; D gene: TRBD1; clone size: -; CDR3 protein: CASRGGSNTGELFF; CDR3 DNA: TGTGCCAGCAGAGGGGGCAGTAACACCGGGGAGCTGTTTTTT
J gene: TRBJ2-1; V gene: TRBV30; D gene: -; clone size: -; CDR3 protein: CAWIRGSDEQFF; CDR3 DNA: TGTGCCTGGATCCGGGGTAGCGATGAGCAGTTCTTC
J gene: TRBJ1-2; V gene: TRBV3-1/TRBV3-2; D gene: -; clone size: -; CDR3 protein: CASSLSSGGYTF; CDR3 DNA: TGTGCCAGCAGCCTTTCCTCCGGGGGCTACACCTTC
J gene: TRBJ2-3; V gene: TRBV7-3; D gene: -; clone size: -; CDR3 protein: CASSLVQGRTDTQYF; CDR3 DNA: TGTGCCAGCAGCTTAGTCCAGGGAAGAACAGATACGCAGTATTTT
J gene: TRBJ1-4; V gene: TRBV6-6; D gene: TRBD1; clone size: -; CDR3 protein: CASSAPGQGVEKLFF; CDR3 DNA: TGTGCCAGCAGTGCCCCGGGACAGGGGGTTGAAAAACTGTTTTTT
J gene: TRBJ2-2; V gene: TRBV19; D gene: -; clone size: once; CDR3 protein: CASYVGGGTGELFF; CDR3 DNA: TGTGCCAGTTACGTGGGAGGGGGCACCGGGGAGCTGTTTTTT
J gene: TRBJ2-1; V gene: TRBV9; D gene: -; clone size: -; CDR3 protein: CASSVASWLGDEQFF; CDR3 DNA: TGTGCCAGCAGCGTAGCAAGTTGGCTAGGAGATGAGCAGTTCTTC
J gene: TRBJ1-5; V gene: TRBV3-1/TRBV3-2; D gene: -; clone size: once; CDR3 protein: CASSQATAQPQHF; CDR3 DNA: TGTGCCAGCAGCCAGGCCACAGCCCAGCCCCAGCATTTT
J gene: TRBJ1-6; V gene: TRBV7-6; D gene: -; clone size: -; CDR3 protein: CASSSGVAYNSPLHF; CDR3 DNA: TGTGCCAGCAGCTCAGGGGTGGCCTATAATTCACCCCTCCACTTT
J gene: TRBJ1-1; V gene: TRBV3-1/TRBV3-2; D gene: -; clone size: -; CDR3 protein: CASSQLGVPNTEAFF; CDR3 DNA: TGTGCCAGCAGCCAGCTCGGGGTGCCGAACACTGAAGCTTTCTTT
J gene: TRBJ1-5; V gene: TRBV5-1; D gene: -; clone size: -; CDR3 protein: CASSLGGSNQPQHF; CDR3 DNA: TGCGCCAGCAGCTTGGGGGGCAGCAATCAGCCCCAGCATTTT
J gene: TRBJ2-4; V gene: TRBV2; D gene: -; clone size: -; CDR3 protein: CASRMNIQYF; CDR3 DNA: TGTGCCAGTCGTATGAACATTCAGTACTTC
J gene: TRBJ1-2; V gene: TRBV5-6; D gene: TRBD1; clone size: -; CDR3 protein: CASRITGTGLYGYTF; CDR3 DNA: TGTGCCAGCAGGATAACCGGGACAGGCCTCTATGGCTACACCTTC
J gene: TRBJ1-3; V gene: TRBV7-2; D gene: -; clone size: few; CDR3 protein: CASSPEVRSGNTIYF; CDR3 DNA: TGTGCCAGCAGCCCAGAGGTACGCTCTGGAAACACCATATATTTT
J gene: TRBJ1-1; V gene: TRBV7-2; D gene: -; clone size: -; CDR3 protein: CASSPSVNTEAFF; CDR3 DNA: TGTGCCAGCAGCCCGTCGGTAAACACTGAAGCTTTCTTT
J gene: TRBJ2-5; V gene: TRBV11-2; D gene: TRBD1; clone size: -; CDR3 protein: CASSLRGRQETQYF; CDR3 DNA: TGTGCCAGCAGCTTAAGGGGGCGGCAAGAGACCCAGTACTTC
J gene: TRBJ2-1; V gene: TRBV7-3; D gene: TRBD1; clone size: -; CDR3 protein: CASSLVATGQGTNNEQFF; CDR3 DNA: TGTGCCAGCAGCTTAGTAGCTACGGGACAGGGTACGAACAATGAGCAGTTCTTC
J gene: TRBJ1-5; V gene: TRBV3-1/TRBV3-2; D gene: -; clone size: -; CDR3 protein: CASSQGSGGNQPQHF; CDR3 DNA: TGTGCCAGCAGCCAAGGTTCAGGGGGCAATCAGCCCCAGCATTTT
J gene: TRBJ1-3; V gene: TRBV27; D gene: -; clone size: -; CDR3 protein: CASSLTVTFSGNTIYF; CDR3 DNA: TGTGCCAGCAGTTTAACGGTCACCTTCTCTGGAAACACCATATATTTT
J gene: TRBJ2-3; V gene: TRBV19; D gene: TRBD2; clone size: -; CDR3 protein: CASSRTSGGQDTQYF; CDR3 DNA: TGTGCCAGTAGTCGGACTAGCGGGGGGCAAGATACGCAGTATTTT
J gene: TRBJ2-5; V gene: TRBV6-2/TRBV6-3; D gene: -; clone size: -; CDR3 protein: CASSYHGAGGQETQYF; CDR3 DNA: TGTGCCAGCAGTTATCATGGGGCCGGGGGACAAGAGACCCAGTACTTC
J gene: TRBJ2-1; V gene: TRBV24-1; D gene: -; clone size: -; CDR3 protein: CATSDLASDYTNEQFF; CDR3 DNA: TGTGCCACCAGTGATTTGGCGTCGGACTACACGAATGAGCAGTTCTTC
J gene: TRBJ2-7; V gene: TRBV28; D gene: -; clone size: -; CDR3 protein: CASSLPLSVYEQYF; CDR3 DNA: TGTGCCAGCAGTCTACCCCTATCGGTCTACGAGCAGTACTTC
J gene: TRBJ1-6; V gene: TRBV28; D gene: -; clone size: -; CDR3 protein: CASTHPIESSYNSPLHF; CDR3 DNA: TGTGCCAGCACCCACCCCATCGAGAGCTCCTATAATTCACCCCTCCACTTT
J gene: TRBJ1-3; V gene: TRBV5-4; D gene: TRBD1; clone size: -; CDR3 protein: CASSLDRVGTIYF; CDR3 DNA: TGTGCCAGCAGCCTCGACAGGGTAGGCACCATATATTTT
J gene: TRBJ1-2; V gene: TRBV11-2; D gene: -; clone size: -; CDR3 protein: CASSQAGWSGYTF; CDR3 DNA: TGTGCCAGCAGCCAGGCGGGGTGGTCAGGCTACACCTTC
J gene: TRBJ2-5; V gene: TRBV6-1; D gene: TRBD2; clone size: -; CDR3 protein: CASSEKTRTSGRKETQYF; CDR3 DNA: TGTGCCAGCAGCGAAAAAACTCGGACTAGCGGGCGGAAAGAGACCCAGTACTTC
J gene: TRBJ2-7; V gene: TRBV5-4; D gene: -; clone size: -; CDR3 protein: CASSLSSAAYEQYF; CDR3 DNA: TGTGCCAGCAGCTTGAGTAGCGCAGCCTACGAGCAGTACTTC
J gene: TRBJ2-2; V gene: TRBV28; D gene: TRBD2; clone size: -; CDR3 protein: CASSFLIAGGPGTGELFF; CDR3 DNA: TGTGCCAGCAGTTTCTTAATCGCGGGGGGGCCGGGCACCGGGGAGCTGTTTTTT
J gene: TRBJ2-2; V gene: TRBV28; D gene: -; clone size: -; CDR3 protein: CASSWGTFRGAGELFF; CDR3 DNA: TGTGCCAGCAGTTGGGGGACTTTTCGGGGAGCCGGGGAGCTGTTTTTT
J gene: TRBJ1-3; V gene: TRBV19; D gene: TRBD1; clone size: -; CDR3 protein: CASRTGSHSGNTIYF; CDR3 DNA: TGTGCCAGTAGGACAGGGAGCCACTCTGGAAACACCATATATTTT
J gene: TRBJ1-1; V gene: TRBV18; D gene: TRBD1; clone size: once; CDR3 protein: CASSPAGTGDFFFF; CDR3 DNA: TGTGCCAGCTCACCCGCCGGGACAGGAGATTTCTTTTTCTTT
J gene: TRBJ1-3; V gene: TRBV2; D gene: -; clone size: -; CDR3 protein: CASSEARVSSGNTIYF; CDR3 DNA: TGTGCCAGCAGTGAAGCGAGGGTGTCCTCTGGAAACACCATATATTTT
J gene: TRBJ1-4; V gene: TRBV15; D gene: -; clone size: -; CDR3 protein: CATSGGGRRATNEKLFF; CDR3 DNA: TGTGCCACCAGTGGCGGGGGGCGGCGTGCAACTAATGAAAAACTGTTTTTT
J gene: TRBJ1-5; V gene: TRBV13; D gene: TRBD1; clone size: -; CDR3 protein: CASSGQGQGNQPQHF; CDR3 DNA: TGTGCCAGCAGCGGCCAGGGACAGGGCAATCAGCCCCAGCATTTT
J gene: TRBJ1-2; V gene: TRBV5-3; D gene: TRBD1; clone size: few; CDR3 protein: CARRWGKGARNRPGYTF; CDR3 DNA: TGTGCCAGAAGATGGGGGAAGGGGGCGCGAAATCGGCCTGGCTACACCTTC
J gene: TRBJ1-2; V gene: TRBV6-5; D gene: TRBD1; clone size: -; CDR3 protein: CASSYSRDSYIYGYTF; CDR3 DNA: TGTGCCAGCAGTTATTCCCGGGACAGTTATATCTATGGCTACACCTTC
J gene: TRBJ1-2; V gene: TRBV5-6; D gene: -; clone size: few; CDR3 protein: CASSLIGGLYGYTF; CDR3 DNA: TGTGCCAGCAGCTTGATAGGGGGATTGTATGGCTACACCTTC
J gene: TRBJ2-1; V gene: TRBV25-1; D gene: -; clone size: -; CDR3 protein: CASSELFRLSSYNEQFF; CDR3 DNA: TGTGCCAGCAGTGAATTATTCCGATTGAGCTCCTACAATGAGCAGTTCTTC
J gene: TRBJ2-7; V gene: TRBV29-1; D gene: -; clone size: few; CDR3 protein: CSVADRLGYEQYF; CDR3 DNA: TGCAGCGTCGCAGACAGGTTGGGTTACGAGCAGTACTTC
J gene: TRBJ1-5; V gene: TRBV6-1; D gene: -; clone size: -; CDR3 protein: CASSASPGPGINQPQHF; CDR3 DNA: TGTGCCAGCAGTGCTTCTCCCGGGCCAGGGATCAATCAGCCCCAGCATTTT
J gene: TRBJ1-1; V gene: TRBV2; D gene: -; clone size: -; CDR3 protein: CASSQGFGAFF; CDR3 DNA: TGTGCCAGCAGCCAGGGGTTTGGAGCTTTCTTT